This T cell receptor beta chain came from a study of cytomegalovirus exposure and HLA in healthy donors. The CDR3 length is 15 residues. Per the germline V gene, CDR1 is SGHNT and CDR2 is YYREEE (reference sequence). The trim removed 3 bases at V and 9 bases at J, leaving 12 bases unmatched. Primers for the PCR totalled 60 Vbeta and 13 Jbeta. Data came from immunoSEQ multiplex PCR; TCRdb stores just in-frame clones and leaves some out. Among about 140,000 clones listed, roughly 65% were seen once. The chain carries TRBV5-4 and TRBJ2-1; 7 bases fit TRBD2. This sequence was found in a woman in her 30s in good health and CMV-seronegative. The sequencing input was PBMCs. The CDR3 region has the DNA TGTGCCAGCAGCTCAATAGCGGGTGGTACAGGTGAGCAGTTCTTC. The encoded protein is CASSSIAGGTGEQFF.